Each of the 7 T cell receptor beta chains below was sequenced from the same sample in a study of graft-versus-host responses after intestinal transplantation. What these receptors recognize is not known. Here immunoSEQ multiplex PCR was the method, and the copy in TCRdb shows in-frame clones only, minus some. The repertoire consists of about 120,000 clones, with 90% to 95% occurring once and the leading ten covering over 2.5%. Sequences were derived from unstimulated CD8+ T cells sorted from spleen or lymph node cells, sampled before intestinal transplant. Receptor source: a human donor who received an intestinal transplant.

This chain links TRBV4-1 with TRBJ2-7; 9 bases are a match to TRBD1. The CDR3 loop spans 15 amino acids. The V gene end was trimmed by 1 base and the J gene end by 2 bases; junction bases not matched to a gene: 3. Germline V gene lookup returns CDR1 MGHRA and CDR2 YSYEKL. This CDR3 is CASSQGGQGPYEQYF. The CDR3 DNA sequence: TGCGCCAGCAGCCAAGGGGGACAGGGACCCTACGAGCAGTACTTC.

This rearrangement joins TRBV11-2 to TRBJ1-1; possibly TRBD1 for D (5 bases). The ends were cut back, 5 bases at V and 0 bases at J, with 16 bases in the middle. This CDR3 has 16 residues. CDR1 and CDR2 (germline): SGHAT, FQNNGV. CDR3 sequence: CASSPGRGAVNTEAFF. The CDR3 coding sequence is TGTGCCAGCAGCCCAGGAAGGGGAGCCGTGAACACTGAAGCTTTCTTT.

The V call is TRBV27, the J call TRBJ1-6, with 7 nucleotides matching TRBD1. The CDR3 covers 14 residues. The trim removed 6 bases at V and 13 bases at J, leaving 12 bases unmatched. Germline loops: CDR1 MNHEY, CDR2 SMNVEV (reference sequence). The CDR3: CASRKTGRQGPLHF. DNA of the CDR3: TGTGCCAGCAGAAAGACAGGGAGGCAGGGGCCCCTCCACTTT.

The chain joins TRBV5-1 to TRBJ2-5; 7 nucleotides line up with TRBD1. The end of the DNA is better explained by TRBJ2-7, so the J call may be wrong. Germline V gene data show CDR1 as SGHRS and CDR2 as YFSETQ. The CDR3 contains 15 residues. CDR3 loop: CASSLYRGNPYEQYF. CDR3 nucleotide sequence: TGCGCCAGCAGCTTATACAGGGGCAACCCCTACGAGCAGTACTTC.

The rearrangement links TRBV15 to TRBJ2-6, with 7 bases identical to TRBD1. The V gene's germline CDR1 is LNHNV and CDR2 YYDKDF (reference sequence). There are 18 residues in the CDR3. The trim removed 6 bases at V and 1 base at J, leaving 12 bases unmatched. The CDR3 DNA reads TGTGCCACCAGACGGGACAGCTTCTTTACGTCTGGGGCCAACGTCCTGACTTTC. This translates into CATRRDSFFTSGANVLTF.

The rearrangement joins TRBV7-6 to TRBJ1-2; perhaps TRBD1 as D (6 bases). Trimming removed 0 bases at V and 8 bases at J, with 19 bases between. This CDR3 is 16 amino acids long. The germline V gene encodes CDR1 SGHVS and CDR2 FNYEAQ. The CDR3 is CASSLAILGGPGGYTF. DNA of the CDR3: TGTGCCAGCAGCTTAGCCATTCTAGGGGGACCGGGAGGCTACACCTTC. Filled out from reference TRBV7-6 and TRBJ1-2, the complete variable domain reads GAGVSQSPRYKVTKRGQDVALRCDPISGHVSLYWYRQALGQGPEFLTYFNYEAQQDKSGLPNDRFSAERPEGSISTLTIQRTEQRDSAMYRCASSLAILGGPGGYTFGSGTRLTVV.

The genes are TRBV6-1 and TRBJ2-7; D possibly corresponds to TRBD2 (6 bases). The germline V gene has CDR1 MNHNS and CDR2 SASEGT. V was clipped by 5 bases and J by 7 bases, with 15 bases between them. The CDR3 is made up of 13 amino acids. The CDR3 sequence: CASSYLSAGEQYF. CDR3 DNA sequence: TGTGCCAGCAGTTATCTATCGGCGGGGGAGCAGTACTTC.